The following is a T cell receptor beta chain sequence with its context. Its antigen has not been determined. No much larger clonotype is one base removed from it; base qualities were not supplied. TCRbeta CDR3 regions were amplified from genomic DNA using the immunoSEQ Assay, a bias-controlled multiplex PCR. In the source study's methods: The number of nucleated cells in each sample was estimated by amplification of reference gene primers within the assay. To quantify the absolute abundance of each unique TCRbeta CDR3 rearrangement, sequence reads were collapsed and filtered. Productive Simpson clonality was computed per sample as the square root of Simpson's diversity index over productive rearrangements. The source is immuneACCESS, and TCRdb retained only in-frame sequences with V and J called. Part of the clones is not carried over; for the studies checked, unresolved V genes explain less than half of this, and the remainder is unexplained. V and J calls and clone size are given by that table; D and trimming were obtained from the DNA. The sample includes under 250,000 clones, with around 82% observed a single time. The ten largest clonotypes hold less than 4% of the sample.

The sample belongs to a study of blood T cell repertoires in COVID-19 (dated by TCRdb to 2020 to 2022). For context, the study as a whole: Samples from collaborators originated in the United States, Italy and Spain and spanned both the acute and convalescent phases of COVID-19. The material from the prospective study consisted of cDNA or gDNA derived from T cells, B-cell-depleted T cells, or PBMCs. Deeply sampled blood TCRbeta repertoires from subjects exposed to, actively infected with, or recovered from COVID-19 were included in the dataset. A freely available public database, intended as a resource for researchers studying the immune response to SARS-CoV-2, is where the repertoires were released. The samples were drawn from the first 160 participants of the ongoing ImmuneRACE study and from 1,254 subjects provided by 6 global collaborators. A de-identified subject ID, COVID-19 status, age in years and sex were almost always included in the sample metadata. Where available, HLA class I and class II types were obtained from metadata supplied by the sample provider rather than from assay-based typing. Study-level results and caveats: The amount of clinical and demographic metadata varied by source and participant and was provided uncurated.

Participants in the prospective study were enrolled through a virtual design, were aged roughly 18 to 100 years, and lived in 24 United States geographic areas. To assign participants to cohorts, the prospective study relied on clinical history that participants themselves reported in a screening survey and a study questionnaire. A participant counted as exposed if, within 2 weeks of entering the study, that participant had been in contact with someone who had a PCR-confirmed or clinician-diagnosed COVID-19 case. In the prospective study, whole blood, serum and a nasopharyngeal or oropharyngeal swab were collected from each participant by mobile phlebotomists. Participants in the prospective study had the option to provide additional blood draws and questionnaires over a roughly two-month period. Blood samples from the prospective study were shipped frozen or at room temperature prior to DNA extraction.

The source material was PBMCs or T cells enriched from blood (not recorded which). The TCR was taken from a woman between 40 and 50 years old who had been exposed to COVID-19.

The nucleotide sequence reads TGTGCCAGGGGAAGAGGGGGCTCGATATATGGCTACACCTTC. Protein translation: CARGRGGSIYGYTF. Recombination joined TRBV19 with TRBJ1-2, with 7 central nucleotides matching TRBD1. The germline V and J ends show losses of 9 bases and 5 bases respectively, and no gene match explains 12 bases of the junction. Per the germline V gene (reference sequence), LNHDA is the CDR1 and SQIVND is the CDR2. Counted from cysteine to phenylalanine, this CDR3 has 14 amino acids. The CDR3 DNA has 42 bases and is translated from base 1.